This entry lists 3 T cell receptor beta chains sequenced from one sample in a study of T cell repertoires in cytomegalovirus infection. One entry per CDR3 protein results from TCRdb running MiXCR on the reads. In the table there are about 450,000 distinct CDR3 sequences, 30% to 40% of which are singletons. The sequenced sample consisted of PBMCs. The receptors were sampled from a human donor in good health (CMV status not recorded). Some clones in this sample may be carry-over from other donors' samples.

The V and J genes are TRBV15 and TRBJ2-5, with TRBD2 matching 10 bases. The CDR3 sequence is 21 residues long. CDR1 and CDR2 from the germline V gene are LNHNV and YYDKDF (reference sequence). V gave up 0 bases and J gave up 4 bases; unmatched junction bases: 20. CDR3 coding DNA: TGTGCCACCAGCAGAGATTTTGCTGTGGCTAGCGGGGGCCACTCTGGAGAGACCCAGTACTTC. Protein sequence: CATSRDFAVASGGHSGETQYF.

This clonotype occurred a few times. The chain links TRBV11-2 to TRBJ2-7; 8 bases map to TRBD1. CDR3 size: 15 residues. V lost 4 bases and J lost 5; bases outside the gene matches: 10. Per germline, CDR1 SGHAT and CDR2 FQNNGV. CDR3 sequence: CASSSSDRASDEQYF. The DNA for the CDR3 is TGTGCCAGCAGCTCATCGGACAGGGCATCGGACGAGCAGTACTTC.

A word on this clonotype: An end of the junction does not agree with germline; a read error may underlie this. The chain carries TRBV6-5 and TRBJ1-1, with TRBD1 as a possible D gene (5 bases). This CDR3 region has 16 residues. CDR1 is MNHEY and CDR2 is SVGAGI in the germline V gene. The CDR3 DNA sequence: TGTGCCCGCAGTTCCCACCCAGACAGAAAGAACACTGAAGCTTTCTTT. This gives the protein CARSSHPDRKNTEAFF.